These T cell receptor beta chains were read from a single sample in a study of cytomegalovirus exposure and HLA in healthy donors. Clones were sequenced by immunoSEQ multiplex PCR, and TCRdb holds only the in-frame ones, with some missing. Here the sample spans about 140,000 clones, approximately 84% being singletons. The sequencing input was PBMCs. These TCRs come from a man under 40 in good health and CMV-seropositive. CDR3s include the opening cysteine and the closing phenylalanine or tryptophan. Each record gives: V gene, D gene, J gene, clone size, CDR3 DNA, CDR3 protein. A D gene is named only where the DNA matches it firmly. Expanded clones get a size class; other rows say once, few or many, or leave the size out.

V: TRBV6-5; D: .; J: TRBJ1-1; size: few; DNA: TGTGCCAGCAGTTTTACAGGGTTAGGAGGGAACACTGAAGCTTTCTTT; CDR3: CASSFTGLGGNTEAFF
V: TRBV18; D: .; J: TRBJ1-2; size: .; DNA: TGTGCCAGCTCACCAGGACAGGGCTACACCTTC; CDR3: CASSPGQGYTF
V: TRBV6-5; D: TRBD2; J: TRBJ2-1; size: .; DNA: TGTGCCAGCCGTCTAGCGGGGGGGCTTTACAATGAGCAGTTCTTC; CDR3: CASRLAGGLYNEQFF
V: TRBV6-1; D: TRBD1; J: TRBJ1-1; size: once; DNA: TGTGCCAGCAGTCCCTGGACAGGGAACACTGAAGCTTTCTTT; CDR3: CASSPWTGNTEAFF
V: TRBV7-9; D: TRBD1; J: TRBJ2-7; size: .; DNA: TGTGCCAGCAGGCGGACGACAGGGGCCGAGCAGTACTTC; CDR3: CASRRTTGAEQYF
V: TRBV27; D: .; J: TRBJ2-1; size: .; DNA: TGTGCCAGCAGGCAGGATCTTGGTTTATACAATGAGCAGTTCTTC; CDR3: CASRQDLGLYNEQFF
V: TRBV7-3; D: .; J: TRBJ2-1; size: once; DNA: TGTGCCAGCAGCTCCCACGCCAGCTCCTACAATGAGCAGTTCTTC; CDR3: CASSSHASSYNEQFF
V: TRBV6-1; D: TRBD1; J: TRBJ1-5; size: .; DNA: TGTGCCAGCACTGAAAAGGGACAGGAGGGACAGCCCCAGCATTTT; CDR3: CASTEKGQEGQPQHF
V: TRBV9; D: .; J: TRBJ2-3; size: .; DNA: TGTGCCAGCAGCGCCCTCCTAGGAGCGGATACGCAGTATTTT; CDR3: CASSALLGADTQYF
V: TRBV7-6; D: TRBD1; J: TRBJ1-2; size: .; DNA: TGTGCCAGCAGCCCCCTGACAGGGGTGGCCTACACCTTC; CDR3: CASSPLTGVAYTF
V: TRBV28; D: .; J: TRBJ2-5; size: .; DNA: TGTGCCAGCAGTGGGGGGGGGCTTCGAGAGACCCAGTACTTC; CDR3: CASSGGGLRETQYF
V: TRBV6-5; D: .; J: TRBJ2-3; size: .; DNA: TGTGCCAGCAGTTACAGGGAGGCAGATACGCAGTATTTT; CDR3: CASSYREADTQYF
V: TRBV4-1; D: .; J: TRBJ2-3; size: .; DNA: TGCGCCAGCAGCCAATCCCCGGGAGCAGATACGCAGTATTTT; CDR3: CASSQSPGADTQYF
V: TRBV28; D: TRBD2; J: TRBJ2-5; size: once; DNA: TGTGCCAGCAGTTTCCCGGGACTAGCGGGGGGGCAAGAGACCCAGTACTTC; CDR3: CASSFPGLAGGQETQYF
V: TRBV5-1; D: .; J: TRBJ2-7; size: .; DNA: TGCGCCAGCAGCGTACAGGGAGACGAGCAGTACTTC; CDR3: CASSVQGDEQYF
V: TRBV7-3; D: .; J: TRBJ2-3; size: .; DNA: TGTGCCAGCAGCTTAATCCACACAGATACGCAGTATTTT; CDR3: CASSLIHTDTQYF
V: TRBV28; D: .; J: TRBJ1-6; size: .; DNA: TGTGCCAGCAGTTTGGGGGGGCTTGGGAATTCACCCCTCCACTTT; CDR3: CASSLGGLGNSPLHF
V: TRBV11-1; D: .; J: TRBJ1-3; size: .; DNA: TGTGCCAGCAGCCCTTTCGGAAACACCATATATTTT; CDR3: CASSPFGNTIYF
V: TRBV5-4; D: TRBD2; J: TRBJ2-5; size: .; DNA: TGTGCCAGCAGCTTGAGTCTAGCGGGAGAAGAGACCCAGTACTTC; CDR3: CASSLSLAGEETQYF
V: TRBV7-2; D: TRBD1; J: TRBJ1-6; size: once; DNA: TGTGCCAGCAGCTTGGACAGGGTTTATAATTCACCCCTCCACTTT; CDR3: CASSLDRVYNSPLHF
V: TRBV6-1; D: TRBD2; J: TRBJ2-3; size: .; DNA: TGTGCCAGCAGTGAAGGCCATAGCGGGGGGGGCGATACGCAGTATTTT; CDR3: CASSEGHSGGGDTQYF
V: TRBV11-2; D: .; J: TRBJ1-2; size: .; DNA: TGTGCCAGCAGCTTTGATCAGGGCTTGAACTATGGCTACACCTTC; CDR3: CASSFDQGLNYGYTF
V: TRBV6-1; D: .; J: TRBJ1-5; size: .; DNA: TGTGCCACACAGGGTCCCAATCAGCCCCAGCATTTT; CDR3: CATQGPNQPQHF
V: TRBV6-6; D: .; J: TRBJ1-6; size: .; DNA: TGTGCCAGCAGTGGGTCTATCAGGGGTGATTCACCCCTCCACTTT; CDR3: CASSGSIRGDSPLHF
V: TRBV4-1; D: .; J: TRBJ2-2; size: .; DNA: TGCGCCAGCAGCCCCCCGGGGATGAACACCGGGGAGCTGTTTTTT; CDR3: CASSPPGMNTGELFF
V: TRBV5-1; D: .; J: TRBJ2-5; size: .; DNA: TGCGCCAGCAGCTTGACGGGGGAGACCCAAGAGACCCAGTACTTC; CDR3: CASSLTGETQETQYF
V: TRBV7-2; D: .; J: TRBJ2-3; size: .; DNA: TGTGCCAGCAGTCCGTATTACACAGATACGCAGTATTTT; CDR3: CASSPYYTDTQYF
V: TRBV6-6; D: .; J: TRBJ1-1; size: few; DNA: TGTGCCAGCAGGGCCCCAGGTCCGCCTGAAGCTTTCTTT; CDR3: CASRAPGPPEAFF
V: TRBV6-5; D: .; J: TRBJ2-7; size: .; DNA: TGTGCCAGCAGTTACCCTGGGGGGAGGTACGAGCAGTACTTC; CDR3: CASSYPGGRYEQYF
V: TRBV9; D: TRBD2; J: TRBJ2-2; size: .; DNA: TGTGCCAGCAGCGTAGAACTAGCGGCGAACACCGGGGAGCTGTTTTTT; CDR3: CASSVELAANTGELFF
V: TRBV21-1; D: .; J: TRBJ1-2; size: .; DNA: TGTGCCAGCAGTCGTCCGACACGCCCAGCTCGCGGCTACACCTTC; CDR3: CASSRPTRPARGYTF
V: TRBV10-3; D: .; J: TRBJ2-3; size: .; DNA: TGTGCCATCAATCGTGAGGGCAGCACAGATACGCAGTATTTT; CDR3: CAINREGSTDTQYF
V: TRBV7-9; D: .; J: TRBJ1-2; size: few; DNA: TGTGCCAGCAGCGACTTTAACTATGGCTACACCTTC; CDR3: CASSDFNYGYTF
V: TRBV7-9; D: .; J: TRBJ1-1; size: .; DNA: TGTTCCAGCAGCCCCGGTAAGGGGAATAAGGCTTTCTTT; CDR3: CSSSPGKGNKAFF
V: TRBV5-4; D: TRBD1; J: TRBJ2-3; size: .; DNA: TGTGCCAGCAGTCACGGACAGGCGTCTAGCACAGATACGCAGTATTTT; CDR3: CASSHGQASSTDTQYF
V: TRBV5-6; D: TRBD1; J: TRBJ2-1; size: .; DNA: TGTGCCAGCAGCTTACCGGTAGGGGGCGAGCAGTTCTTC; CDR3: CASSLPVGGEQFF
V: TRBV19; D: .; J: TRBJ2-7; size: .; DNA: TGTGCCACCGAGGACAAGGGAAACTACGAGCAGTACTTC; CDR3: CATEDKGNYEQYF
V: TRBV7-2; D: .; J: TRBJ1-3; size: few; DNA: TGTGCCAGCAGCTTCCTTCTTTCTGGAAACACCATATATTTT; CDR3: CASSFLLSGNTIYF
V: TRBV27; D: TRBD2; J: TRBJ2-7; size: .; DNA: TGTGCCAGCAGTTTATCGGCGGGAGCGCTCGAGCAGTACTTC; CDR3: CASSLSAGALEQYF
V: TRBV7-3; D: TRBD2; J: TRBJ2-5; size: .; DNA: TGTGCCAGCAGCTTATCAGCGGGGGGGCCGGGAGAGACCCAGTACTTC; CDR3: CASSLSAGGPGETQYF
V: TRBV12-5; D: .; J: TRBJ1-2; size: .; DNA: TGTGCTAGTGGTTTGGTAGCGGAGTCGCATGGCTACACCTTC; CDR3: CASGLVAESHGYTF
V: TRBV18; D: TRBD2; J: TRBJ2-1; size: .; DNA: TGTGCCAGCTCACCGATAGCGGGAGGGCAGGGTGAGCAGTTCTTC; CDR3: CASSPIAGGQGEQFF
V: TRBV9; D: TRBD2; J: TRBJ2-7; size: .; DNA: TGTGCCAGCAGCCCGACTAGCGGGAGTGGCTTCGAGCAGTACTTC; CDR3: CASSPTSGSGFEQYF